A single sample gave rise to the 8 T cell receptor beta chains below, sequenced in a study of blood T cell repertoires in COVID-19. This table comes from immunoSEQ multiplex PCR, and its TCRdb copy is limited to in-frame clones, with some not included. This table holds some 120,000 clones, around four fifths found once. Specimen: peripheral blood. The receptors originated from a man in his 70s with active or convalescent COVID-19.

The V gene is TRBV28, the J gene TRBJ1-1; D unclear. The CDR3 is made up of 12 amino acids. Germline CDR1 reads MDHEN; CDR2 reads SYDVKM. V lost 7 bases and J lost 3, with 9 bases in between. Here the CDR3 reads CASKLVDTEAFF. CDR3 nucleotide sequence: TGTGCCAGCAAATTAGTAGACACTGAAGCTTTCTTT.

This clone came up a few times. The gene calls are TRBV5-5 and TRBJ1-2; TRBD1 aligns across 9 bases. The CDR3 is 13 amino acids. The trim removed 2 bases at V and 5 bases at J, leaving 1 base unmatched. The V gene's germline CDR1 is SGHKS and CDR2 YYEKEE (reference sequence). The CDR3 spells CASSFDRGYGYTF. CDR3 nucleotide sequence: TGTGCCAGCAGCTTCGACAGGGGGTATGGCTACACCTTC.

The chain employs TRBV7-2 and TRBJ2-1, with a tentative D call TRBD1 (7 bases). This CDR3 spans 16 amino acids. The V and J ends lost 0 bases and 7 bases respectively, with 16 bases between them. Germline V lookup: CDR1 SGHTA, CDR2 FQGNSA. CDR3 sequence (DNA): TGTGCCAGCAGCTTAGCTGGCAGGGGGGTGGCTAATGAGCAGTTCTTC. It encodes CASSLAGRGVANEQFF.

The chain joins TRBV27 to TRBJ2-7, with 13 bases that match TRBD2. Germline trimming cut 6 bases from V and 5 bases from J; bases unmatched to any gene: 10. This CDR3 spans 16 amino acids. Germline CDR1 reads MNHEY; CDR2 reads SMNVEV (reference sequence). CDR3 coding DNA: TGTGCCAGCAGGGGACTAGCGGGACTATTCAGCGACGAGCAGTACTTC. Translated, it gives CASRGLAGLFSDEQYF.

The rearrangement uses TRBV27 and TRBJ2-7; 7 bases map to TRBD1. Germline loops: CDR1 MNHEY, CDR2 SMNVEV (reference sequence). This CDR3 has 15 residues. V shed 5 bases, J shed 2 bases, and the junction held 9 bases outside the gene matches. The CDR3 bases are TGTGCCAGCAGTGCACCTGGACAGGCCCCCTACGAGCAGTACTTC. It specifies CASSAPGQAPYEQYF.

The CDR3 here is CASAIGGSYTEAFF. The CDR3 DNA sequence: TGTGCCAGCGCTATCGGGGGGTCGTACACTGAAGCTTTCTTT. The chain employs TRBV28 and TRBJ1-1; tentatively, D is TRBD1 (5 bases). CDR1 is MDHEN, CDR2 SYDVKM, per germline. The CDR3 runs 14 residues. V gave up 8 bases and J gave up 3 bases, with 16 bases separating them.

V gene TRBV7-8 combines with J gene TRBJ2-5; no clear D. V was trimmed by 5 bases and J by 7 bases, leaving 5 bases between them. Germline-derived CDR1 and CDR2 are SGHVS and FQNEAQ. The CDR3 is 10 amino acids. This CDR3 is CASSPRTQYF. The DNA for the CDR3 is TGTGCCAGCAGCCCGAGGACCCAGTACTTC.

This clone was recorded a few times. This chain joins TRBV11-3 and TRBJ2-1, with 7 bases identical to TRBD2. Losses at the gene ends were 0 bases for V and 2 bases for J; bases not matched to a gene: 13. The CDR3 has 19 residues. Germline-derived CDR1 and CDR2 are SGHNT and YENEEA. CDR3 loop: CASSLDFASTSRAYNEQFF. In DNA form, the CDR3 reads TGTGCCAGCAGCTTAGATTTTGCGTCGACTAGCCGTGCCTACAATGAGCAGTTCTTC.